The T cell receptor beta chain under discussion was sequenced for a study of monozygotic twins with inflammatory bowel disease (dated by TCRdb to about 2019). In terms of the full investigation: The complete study included roughly 30 monozygotic twin pairs: 19 IBD-discordant Danish pairs and nine German pairs, of which four were IBD-concordant and five were IBD-discordant. Disease-associated traits were sought mainly through comparisons between IBD patients and their genetically identical healthy co-twins within discordant pairs. Each individual had, on average, about 151 000 unique TCRalpha sequences and 181 000 unique TCRbeta sequences available for analysis. The investigation overall reported the following: Concordant and discordant twins showed no difference in repertoire similarity, possibly because of limited statistical power. Differing immunosuppressive treatments among patients may have added background noise and inter-individual variability to the repertoires. Compared with healthy twins, IBD patients shared fewer clonotypes with other individuals, and the difference was most pronounced in patients with signs of disease activity. IBD patients had lower TCRbeta repertoire diversity, measured by the inverse Simpson index, than their healthy co-twins. Different T cell subtypes could not be distinguished in the analysis. No single strong signal or clonotype linked to IBD turned up in the results, so the idea that one exists was not supported.

For this clonotype: There is no known antigen for this receptor.

The CDR3 contains 13 residues, cysteine and phenylalanine counted. DNA was not recorded. According to the germline V gene, CDR1 reads KGHSH and CDR2 reads LQKENI. From each donor, an approximately 2.3 ml peripheral blood sample was collected into PAXgene tubes and kept at -80 degrees C. Without T cell sorting, total RNA was isolated from whole blood using the PAXgene blood miRNA kit on an automated QIAcube. Peripheral blood from monozygotic twin pairs concordant or discordant for inflammatory bowel disease was subjected to deep TCRalpha and TCRbeta repertoire profiling with unique molecular barcoding. Smoking habits were recorded for all twin pairs, and each individual was classified as a current, former or never smoker. The library came from 5' RACE. For each TCR library, approximately 3,700 ng of total RNA was used. For each sample, cDNA was synthesized in eight separate reactions using SMARTScribe reverse transcriptase. During cDNA synthesis, template switching was used to introduce unique molecular identifiers that contained a 6-nucleotide sample barcode. Amplification of TCRalpha and TCRbeta cDNA involved two nested PCRs of 16 and 9 cycles, and each PCR was followed by bead purification. Before amplification, cDNA was treated with uracil DNA-glycosylase and purified using the QIAquick PCR purification kit. The second PCR added Illumina TruSeq-compatible adapters along with sample-specific barcodes. Library quality and concentration were checked on TapeStation and Qubit, and libraries were pooled at about 5 ng each. Sequencing of pooled libraries was carried out on an Illumina HiSeq2500 single-index Rapid Run using 2 x 100 bp reads and custom sequencing primers. On the authors' methods: UMI-based consensus assembly with MiGEC version 1.2.6 was used to correct PCR and sequencing errors. MiXCR version 2.1.1 was used for V(D)J alignment, clonotype assembly and CDR3 extraction. Gene usage, clonotype sharing and MAIT/NKT TCR abundance were normalised by analysing the top 1000, 10 000 and 20 000 clonotypes per sample. After downsampling to 27 000 UMIs, diversity was calculated as the inverse Simpson index using the vegan R package. Paired Mann-Whitney U tests were applied to discordant twin pairs, with Benjamini-Hochberg correction for multiple testing. TCRdb reanalyzed the reads, keeping one entry per CDR3 protein sequence and omitting DNA. The V and J calls and clone size are TCRdb's, not the authors'. This sample's table contains 200,000 to 250,000 distinct CDR3 sequences. The ten top clones hold approximately 1.6% of the sample.

Sequencing was done on a sample of blood. The chain is encoded by TRBV18 joined to TRBJ2-7. The TCR originated in a human donor with ulcerative colitis or Crohn's disease, or a healthy co-twin of an affected twin (not recorded which). The CDR3 protein: CASSPRHSYEQYF.